Included here is one T cell receptor (beta chain) sequence, with context. The antigen is not known. V gave up 1 base and J gave up 6 bases, with 12 bases separating them. The length of the CDR3 is 14 residues. In germline, CDR1 is SGDLS, CDR2 YYNGEE. Unique molecular identifier tags were affixed to discrete cDNA molecules. MiXCR, applied by TCRdb to the 5' RACE reads, yields one record per CDR3 protein. The table has 80,000 or so distinct CDR3 sequences, about 14% seen once. These data belong to a study of early T cells in non-severe SARS-CoV-2 infection. Overall study context: The authors sequenced bulk RNA from unsorted whole blood, leaving chains unpaired.

Whole-study results and caveats: Sequences matched to VDJdb favored anti-spike CD8 responses, while private and CD4 specificities were missed.

The chain uses TRBV9 and TRBJ2-3; D call uncertain. The sequence derives from an adult who was a healthcare worker with PCR-confirmed SARS-CoV-2 infection or an uninfected control (not recorded which). Sequencing was carried out using whole blood. CDR3 amino acids: CASSVLGHGDTQYF. As DNA, the CDR3 is TGTGCCAGCAGCGTATTGGGTCATGGGGATACGCAGTATTTT.